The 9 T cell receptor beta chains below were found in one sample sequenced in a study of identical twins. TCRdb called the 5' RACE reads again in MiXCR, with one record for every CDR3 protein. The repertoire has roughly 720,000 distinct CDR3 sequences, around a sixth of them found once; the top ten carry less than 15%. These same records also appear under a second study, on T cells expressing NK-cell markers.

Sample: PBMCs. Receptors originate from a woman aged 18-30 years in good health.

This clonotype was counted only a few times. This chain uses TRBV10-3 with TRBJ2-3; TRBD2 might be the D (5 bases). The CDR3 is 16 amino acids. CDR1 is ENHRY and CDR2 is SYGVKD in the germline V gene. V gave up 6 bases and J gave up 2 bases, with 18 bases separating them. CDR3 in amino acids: CAIRVGLAAATDTQYF. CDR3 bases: TGTGCCATCAGGGTCGGACTGGCGGCTGCCACAGATACGCAGTATTTT.

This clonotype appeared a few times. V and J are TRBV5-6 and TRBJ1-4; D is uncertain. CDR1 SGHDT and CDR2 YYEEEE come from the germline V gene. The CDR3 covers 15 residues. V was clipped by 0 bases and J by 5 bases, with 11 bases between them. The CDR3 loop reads CASSLDGRLNEKLFF. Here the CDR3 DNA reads TGTGCCAGCAGCTTGGATGGGCGGCTGAATGAAAAACTGTTTTTT.

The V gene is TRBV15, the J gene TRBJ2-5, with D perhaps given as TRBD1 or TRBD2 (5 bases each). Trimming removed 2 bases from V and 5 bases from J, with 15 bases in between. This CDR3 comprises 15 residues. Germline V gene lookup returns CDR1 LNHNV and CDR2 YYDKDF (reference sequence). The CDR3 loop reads CATSRIIGGGETQYF. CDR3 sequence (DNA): TGTGCCACCAGCAGAATAATTGGGGGTGGCGAGACCCAGTACTTC.

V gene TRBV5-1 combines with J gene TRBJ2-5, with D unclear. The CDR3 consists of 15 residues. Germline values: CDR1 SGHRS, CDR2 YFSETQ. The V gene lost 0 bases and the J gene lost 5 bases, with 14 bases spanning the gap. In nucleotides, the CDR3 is TGCGCCAGCAGCTTGGAGTCCAGTATGTCGGAGACCCAGTACTTC. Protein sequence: CASSLESSMSETQYF.

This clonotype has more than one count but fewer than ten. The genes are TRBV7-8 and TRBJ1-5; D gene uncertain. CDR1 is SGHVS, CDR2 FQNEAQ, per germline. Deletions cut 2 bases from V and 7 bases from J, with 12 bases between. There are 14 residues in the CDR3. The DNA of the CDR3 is TGTGCCAGCAGCTTAAAGAGGGTTAGGCAGCCCCAGCATTTT. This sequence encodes CASSLKRVRQPQHF.

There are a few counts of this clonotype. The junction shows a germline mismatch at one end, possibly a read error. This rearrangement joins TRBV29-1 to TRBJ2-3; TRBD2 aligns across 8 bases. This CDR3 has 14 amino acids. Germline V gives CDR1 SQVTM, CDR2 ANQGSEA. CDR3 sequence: CSVEAGVSTDTQYF. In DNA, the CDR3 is TGCAGCGTCGAAGCGGGGGTTAGCACAGATACGCAGTATTTT.

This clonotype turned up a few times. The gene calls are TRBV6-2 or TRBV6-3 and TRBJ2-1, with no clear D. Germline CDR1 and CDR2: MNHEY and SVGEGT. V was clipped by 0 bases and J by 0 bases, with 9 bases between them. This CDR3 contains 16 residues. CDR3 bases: TGTGCCAGCAGTTACTCGATGAGTAGCTCCTACAATGAGCAGTTCTTC. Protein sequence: CASSYSMSSSYNEQFF.

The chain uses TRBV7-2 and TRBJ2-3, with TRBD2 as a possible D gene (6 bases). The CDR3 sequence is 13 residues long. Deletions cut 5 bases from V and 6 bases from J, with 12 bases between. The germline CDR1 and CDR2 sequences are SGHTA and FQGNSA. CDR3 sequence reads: CASSKAREDTQYF. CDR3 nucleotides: TGTGCCAGCAGCAAGGCCCGGGAGGATACGCAGTATTTT. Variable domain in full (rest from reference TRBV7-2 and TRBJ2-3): GAGVSQSPSNKVTEKGKDVELRCDPISGHTALYWYRQSLGQGLEFLIYFQGNSAPDKSGLPSDRFSAERTGGSVSTLTIQRTQQEDSAVYLCASSKAREDTQYFGPGTRLTVL.

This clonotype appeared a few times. CDR3 coding DNA: TGTGCCAGCAGCTTAGGGGACAGGGGGCCTGACGAGCAGTACTTC. As protein: CASSLGDRGPDEQYF. V gene TRBV7-8 combines with J gene TRBJ2-7; 12 nucleotides match TRBD1. Germline V lookup: CDR1 SGHVS, CDR2 FQNEAQ. J was trimmed by 5 bases and V by 1 base; bases with no gene match: 3. This CDR3 is 15 amino acids long.